This T cell receptor beta chain comes out of a study of blood T cell repertoires in COVID-19. CDR3 length: 14 residues. The ends lost 4 bases at V and 3 bases at J; junction bases unmatched: 2. The germline CDR1 and CDR2 sequences are LNHDA and SQIVND (reference sequence). The data were produced by immunoSEQ multiplex PCR, yet TCRdb's version contains in-frame clones alone and is incomplete. The sample lists roughly 250,000 clones; around 89% were seen once. What was sequenced was PBMCs or T cells enriched from blood (not recorded which). The sequence derives from a middle-aged woman with acute COVID-19. The chain has TRBV19 and TRBJ2-2; 7 nucleotides align to TRBD2. For the CDR3, the DNA is TGTGCCAGTAGTAGTCGGGGGGACACCGGGGAGCTGTTTTTT. Translation gives CASSSRGDTGELFF.